The 31 T cell receptor beta chains given below trace back to one sample, sequenced in a study of blood T cell repertoires in COVID-19. The assay was immunoSEQ multiplex PCR, and TCRdb's table has in-frame clones only and misses some. The sample has roughly 49,000 clones, roughly 87% seen once. The sequencing input was peripheral blood. These receptors all stem from a man between 45 and 60 years old with active COVID-19.

This clone occurred a few times. The rearrangement links TRBV5-1 to TRBJ2-1; 16 nucleotides line up with TRBD2. The CDR3 loop spans 19 amino acids. V shed 3 bases, J shed 10 bases, and the junction held 16 bases outside the gene matches. CDR1 SGHRS and CDR2 YFSETQ come from the germline V gene. The CDR3 loop is CASSSSGTSGRGQVLEQFF. CDR3 nucleotide sequence: TGCGCCAGCAGCTCCTCCGGGACTAGCGGGAGGGGGCAGGTTTTAGAGCAGTTCTTC.

The CDR3 bases are TGCGCCAGCAGCCCACAGGGGGCGCTTGAAAAACTGTTTTTT. It specifies CASSPQGALEKLFF. The chain uses TRBV5-1 and TRBJ1-4; 9 nucleotides line up with TRBD1. The CDR3 is 14 residues long. V gave up 4 bases and J gave up 7 bases; unmatched junction bases: 5. Germline V gives CDR1 SGHRS, CDR2 YFSETQ.

The chain has TRBV19 and TRBJ2-1, with 8 bases lining up with TRBD1. The CDR3 extends over 15 amino acids. V shed 5 bases, J shed 3 bases, and the junction held 6 bases outside the gene matches. Germline V lookup: CDR1 LNHDA, CDR2 SQIVND (reference sequence). The CDR3, as DNA: TGTGCCAGTAGTCCCCGACAGGGGCACTACAATGAGCAGTTCTTC. The encoded protein is CASSPRQGHYNEQFF.

The rearrangement links TRBV7-2 to TRBJ2-7, with D possibly being TRBD2 (5 bases). Germline V gives CDR1 SGHTA, CDR2 FQGNSA. This CDR3 comprises 15 residues. Trimming cost V 2 bases and J 6 bases, with 17 bases left between them. For the CDR3, the DNA is TGTGCCAGCAGCTTATTCGTGTTGGTCGGGGTCGAGCAGTACTTC. Protein: CASSLFVLVGVEQYF.

V gene TRBV6-4 combines with J gene TRBJ1-1; TRBD1 aligns across 9 bases. Germline loops: CDR1 MRHNA, CDR2 SNTAGT. V shed 6 bases, J shed 1 base, and the junction held 3 bases outside the gene matches. The CDR3 is made up of 14 amino acids. The chain's CDR3 is CASREQGANTEAFF. CDR3 coding DNA: TGTGCCAGCAGAGAACAGGGGGCGAACACTGAAGCTTTCTTT.

The chain recombines TRBV9 with TRBJ1-2; the match to TRBD1 covers 9 bases. V was clipped by 4 bases and J by 8 bases; unmatched bases: 12. Germline-derived CDR1 and CDR2 are SGDLS and YYNGEE. This CDR3 is 15 amino acids long. For the CDR3, the DNA is TGTGCCAGCAGCCCCCCCGTACAGGGGGCTGAAGGCTACACCTTC. Encoded protein: CASSPPVQGAEGYTF.

The rearrangement uses TRBV7-8 and TRBJ2-1; 9 nucleotides line up with TRBD2. V lost 3 bases to trimming and J lost 5 bases; unmatched junction nucleotides: 14. The CDR3 consists of 18 residues. Germline-derived CDR1 and CDR2 are SGHVS and FQNEAQ. The CDR3 sequence: CASSFPWKGGGADNEQFF. The CDR3 DNA reads TGTGCCAGCAGCTTCCCATGGAAAGGCGGGGGGGCGGACAATGAGCAGTTCTTC. The full variable domain, in which reference TRBV7-8 and TRBJ2-1 provide the parts outside the CDR3, is GAGVSQSPRYKVAKRGQDVALRCDPISGHVSLFWYQQALGQGPEFLTYFQNEAQLDKSGLPSDRFFAERPEGSVSTLKIQRTQQEDSAVYLCASSFPWKGGGADNEQFFGPGTRLTVL.

The gene calls are TRBV18 and TRBJ2-2; no firm D call. Germline values: CDR1 KGHSH, CDR2 LQKENI. The CDR3 length is 15 residues. V lost 5 bases and J lost 2, with 12 bases in between. CDR3 coding DNA: TGTGCCAGCTCAAAAGTTACTACAAACACCGGGGAGCTGTTTTTT. This translates into CASSKVTTNTGELFF. The full variable domain, completed using reference TRBV18 and TRBJ2-2, is NAGVMQNPRHLVRRRGQEARLRCSPMKGHSHVYWYRQLPEEGLKFMVYLQKENIIDESGMPKERFSAEFPKEGPSILRIQQVVRGDSAAYFCASSKVTTNTGELFFGEGSRLTVL.

This clone was counted once. The chain has TRBV4-2 and TRBJ1-2; D remains unclear. The CDR3 extends over 13 amino acids. V was shortened by 7 bases and J by 4 bases, with 13 bases between the two germline ends. The V gene's germline CDR1 is LGHNA and CDR2 YNFKEQ. CDR3 in amino acids: CASTQSSGYGYTF. In DNA form, the CDR3 reads TGTGCCAGCACCCAGTCGAGCGGCTATGGCTACACCTTC.

The CDR3 DNA reads as TGTGCCAGCAGCTTGACTAGCGGGGGGGAAGATACGCAGTATTTT. Its translation is CASSLTSGGEDTQYF. The chain carries TRBV7-6 and TRBJ2-3, with 14 bases matching TRBD2. This CDR3 region has 15 residues. The J segment lost 5 bases and the V segment lost 3 bases, leaving 1 base of the junction unmatched. Looked up from germline, CDR1 is SGHVS and CDR2 is FNYEAQ.

The rearrangement joins TRBV30 to TRBJ1-5; 7 bases are a match to TRBD1. From germline, CDR1 is GTSNPN and CDR2 SVGIG (reference sequence). The junction had 3 bases not matched to a gene; V was cut back by 2 bases and J by 5 bases. The CDR3 is 13 residues long. The CDR3 coding sequence is TGTGCCTGGAGTCTGCAGGGGGATCAGCCCCAGCATTTT. It specifies CAWSLQGDQPQHF.

The chain couples TRBV6-2 or TRBV6-3 to TRBJ2-3; 14 bases are a match to TRBD2. The CDR3 loop spans 18 amino acids. J was trimmed by 1 base and V by 6 bases; bases with no gene match: 9. Germline V CDR1 and CDR2: MNHEY, SVGEGT. CDR3 DNA sequence: TGTGCCAGCAGCCCTGGACTAGCGGGGGGTGGTGGCACAGATACGCAGTATTTT. It is translated as CASSPGLAGGGGTDTQYF.

The chain has TRBV27 and TRBJ2-3, with 10 bases fitting TRBD2. Germline CDR1 reads MNHEY; CDR2 reads SMNVEV (reference sequence). V dropped 8 bases and J dropped 4; count of bases not matched to a gene: 12. The CDR3 has 16 residues. The DNA of the CDR3 is TGTGCCAGCGTGGCAGCGGGGGGGACCCCCGCAGATACGCAGTATTTT. As protein: CASVAAGGTPADTQYF.

This sequence joins TRBV7-2 and TRBJ2-1, with TRBD2 matching over 10 bases. CDR1 is SGHTA and CDR2 is FQGNSA in the germline V gene. The J segment lost 8 bases and the V segment lost 7 bases, leaving 11 bases of the junction unmatched. This CDR3 is built from 15 residues. The CDR3 nucleotides are TGTGCCAGCACCACCCACAGCGGGGGGGCCTATGAGCAGTTCTTC. This sequence encodes CASTTHSGGAYEQFF.

This chain uses TRBV5-1 with TRBJ2-7, with TRBD2 as a possible D gene (5 bases). Trimming shortened V by 4 bases and J by 3 bases, and 11 bases separated the two germline ends. Germline V gene sequence: CDR1 SGHRS, CDR2 YFSETQ. This CDR3 comprises 13 residues. The CDR3 here is CASSPIGVYEQYF. Written as DNA, the CDR3 is TGCGCCAGCAGCCCAATCGGGGTCTACGAGCAGTACTTC.

The V call is TRBV5-1, the J call TRBJ1-3; D is uncertain. The V end lost 2 bases, the J end lost 4 bases, and 13 bases lay between the germline ends. Germline CDR1 is SGHRS and CDR2 is YFSETQ. The CDR3 runs to 15 residues. The CDR3 DNA is TGCGCCAGCAGCTTTGGGCGCGGGGAGGGAAACACCATATATTTT. This encodes CASSFGRGEGNTIYF.

A single count supports this clone. V usage is TRBV6-6 and J usage is TRBJ1-3; D not certain. Germline assignment: CDR1 MNHNY and CDR2 SVGAGI (reference sequence). V was clipped by 0 bases and J by 9 bases, with 3 bases between them. The CDR3 loop spans 11 amino acids. CDR3 protein: CASSYSSTIYF. DNA of the CDR3: TGTGCCAGCAGTTACTCCTCCACCATATATTTT.

The V call is TRBV7-2, the J call TRBJ2-5; D is unresolved. V lost 1 base, J lost 1 base, and 7 bases lay in between. CDR3 length: 14 residues. Looked up from germline, CDR1 is SGHTA and CDR2 is FQGNSA. The CDR3 sequence: CASSLGPGQETQYF. In DNA, the CDR3 is TGTGCCAGCAGCTTAGGTCCCGGCCAAGAGACCCAGTACTTC.

The chain uses TRBV6-1 and TRBJ1-2; TRBD1 might be the D (6 bases). Trimming cost V 3 bases and J 7 bases, with 12 bases left between them. The CDR3 extends over 13 amino acids. Germline assignment: CDR1 MNHNS and CDR2 SASEGT. CDR3 in DNA: TGTGCCAGCAGTGACGGGGGGCGTTTTGGCTACACCTTC. Translation gives CASSDGGRFGYTF.

Turning to this clone: Different DNA sequences within this sample yield the same CDR3. The chain has TRBV5-4 and TRBJ1-1; D is unresolved. Trimming stripped 0 bases from V and 3 bases from J, with 9 bases between. The CDR3 is 14 amino acids. Germline CDR1 is SGHNT and CDR2 is YYREEE (reference sequence). This chain's CDR3 is CASSLVPGDTEAFF. CDR3 DNA sequence: TGTGCCAGCAGCTTGGTACCGGGAGACACTGAAGCTTTCTTT.

The chain recombines TRBV7-2 with TRBJ2-2; TRBD1 matches at 7 bases. The CDR3 totals 15 residues. Germline V CDR1 and CDR2: SGHTA, FQGNSA. V shed 4 bases, J shed 4 bases, and the junction held 6 bases outside the gene matches. CDR3: CASSSTGAGTGELFF. For the CDR3, the DNA is TGTGCCAGCAGCTCAACAGGGGCGGGCACCGGGGAGCTGTTTTTT.

CDR3 protein: CASGGGPREQYF. CDR3 bases: TGTGCCAGCGGGGGAGGGCCCCGGGAGCAGTACTTC. The chain joins TRBV7-8 to TRBJ2-7; TRBD2 matches at 7 bases. V lost 8 bases and J lost 7; bases outside the gene matches: 8. The germline V gene has CDR1 SGHVS and CDR2 FQNEAQ. The CDR3 is 12 amino acids.

This sequence joins TRBV11-3 and TRBJ2-1; D gene uncertain. Germline CDR1 reads SGHNT; CDR2 reads YENEEA. Trimming cost V 4 bases and J 6 bases, with 13 bases left between them. CDR3 length: 14 amino acids. The CDR3 DNA sequence: TGTGCCAGCAGCTCACCCTCACAAACCAATGAGCAGTTCTTC. As protein: CASSSPSQTNEQFF. Complete variable domain (other parts from reference TRBV11-3 and TRBJ2-1): EAGVVQSPRYKIIEKKQPVAFWCNPISGHNTLYWYLQNLGQGPELLIRYENEEAVDDSQLPKDRFSAERLKGVDSTLKIQPAELGDSAVYLCASSSPSQTNEQFFGPGTRLTVL.

This chain connects TRBV7-2 to TRBJ2-7, with 8 nucleotides matching TRBD2. Trimming removed 5 bases from V and 2 bases from J; junction bases left unmatched: 5. Germline lookup yields CDR1 SGHTA and CDR2 FQGNSA. The CDR3 covers 14 residues. DNA for the CDR3: TGTGCCAGCAGCCCCGGGAGGGGCACCTACGAGCAGTACTTC. Translating gives CASSPGRGTYEQYF.

This chain joins TRBV7-2 and TRBJ2-3; D is possibly TRBD2 (5 bases). This CDR3 has 16 residues. Between the trimmed V and J ends, which lost 3 bases and 4 bases, there was a span of 17 bases. Germline CDR1 is SGHTA and CDR2 is FQGNSA. Written as DNA, the CDR3 is TGTGCCAGCAGCTTTAGACCCAGCGGAAACCCAGATACGCAGTATTTT. Translated, it gives CASSFRPSGNPDTQYF.

This clone was observed a single time. This chain connects TRBV3-1 (or the pseudogene TRBV3-2) to TRBJ2-3, with 8 bases fitting TRBD2. The CDR3 has 14 residues. Germline V gene lookup returns CDR1 LGHDT and CDR2 YNNKEL (reference sequence). With 5 bases clipped from V and 6 bases from J, the junction kept 7 bases outside the gene matches. CDR3 protein: CASSFSGAGDTQYF. Here the CDR3 DNA reads TGTGCCAGCAGCTTTAGCGGGGCTGGCGATACGCAGTATTTT.

The V and J genes are TRBV5-1 and TRBJ1-2; TRBD1 aligns across 7 bases. The CDR3 is made up of 16 amino acids. Germline CDR1 is SGHRS and CDR2 is YFSETQ. Unmatched junction bases numbered 10, after V lost 0 bases and J lost 5 bases. CDR3 sequence: CASSLAVEGTEYGYTF. In DNA form, the CDR3 reads TGCGCCAGCAGCTTGGCTGTCGAAGGGACAGAGTATGGCTACACCTTC.

This chain links TRBV7-8 with TRBJ2-4, with 9 bases lining up with TRBD1. The CDR3 sequence is 16 residues long. V shed 6 bases, J shed 0 bases, and the junction held 6 bases outside the gene matches. Germline CDR1 and CDR2: SGHVS and FQNEAQ. CDR3 DNA sequence: TGTGCCAGCAGTAGACAGGGGGAACTAGCCAAAAACATTCAGTACTTC. Its protein is CASSRQGELAKNIQYF. The entire variable domain, with the rest obtained from reference TRBV7-8 and TRBJ2-4, is as follows: GAGVSQSPRYKVAKRGQDVALRCDPISGHVSLFWYQQALGQGPEFLTYFQNEAQLDKSGLPSDRFFAERPEGSVSTLKIQRTQQEDSAVYLCASSRQGELAKNIQYFGAGTRLSVL.

The rearrangement uses TRBV4-2 and TRBJ2-1, with a tentative D call TRBD2 (6 bases). Between the trimmed V and J ends, which lost 0 bases and 9 bases, there was a span of 24 bases. This CDR3 is 18 amino acids long. CDR1 and CDR2 (germline): LGHNA, YNFKEQ. The CDR3 sequence: CASSQDARGPSYGGEQFF. Here the CDR3 DNA reads TGTGCCAGCAGCCAAGATGCCCGTGGTCCTAGCTACGGGGGTGAGCAGTTCTTC.

This chain links TRBV5-6 with TRBJ1-4; 7 nucleotides match TRBD1. J was trimmed by 15 bases and V by 1 base; bases with no gene match: 6. The CDR3 is 12 amino acids. CDR1 and CDR2 (germline): SGHDT, YYEEEE. The CDR3 loop is CASSLLEGAVFF. The CDR3 DNA is TGTGCCAGCAGCTTGTTGGAGGGGGCTGTGTTTTTT.

In this sample, this clone turned up once. J is TRBJ1-5 and V is TRBV28, with D possibly TRBD1 on 5 matching bases. This CDR3 region has 16 residues. Trimming cost V 1 base and J 2 bases, with 12 bases left between them. CDR1 MDHEN and CDR2 SYDVKM come from the germline V gene. Here the CDR3 reads CASSLLSGVGNQPQHF. The CDR3 nucleotides are TGTGCCAGCAGTTTATTGTCGGGGGTTGGCAATCAGCCCCAGCATTTT.